Listed below are T cell receptor beta chains from one sample, sequenced in a study of blood T cell repertoires in COVID-19. Here immunoSEQ multiplex PCR was the method, and the copy in TCRdb shows in-frame clones only, minus some. Of 85,000 to 110,000 clones listed, roughly 85% are singletons. Sequenced sample: peripheral blood. These receptors originate from a man in his fifties or sixties in a cohort sampled during active COVID-19. The CDR3 runs from the conserved cysteine through the conserved F or W. The D gene is left open where the match is weak. Clone size is not always given. Where it is, it says once, few, many or a class for expanded clones.

NA	TRBV6-6	TRBJ1-1	NA	CASSYLQANTEAFF	TGTGCCAGCAGTTACTTGCAGGCGAACACTGAAGCTTTCTTT
medium-sized	TRBV23-1	TRBJ2-7	NA	CASSSNIGGSLSYEQYF	TGCGCCAGCAGTTCAAATATTGGGGGCTCACTCTCCTACGAGCAGTACTTC
NA	TRBV5-1	TRBJ1-3	TRBD1	CASSLVETGGNTIYF	TGCGCCAGCAGCTTGGTTGAGACAGGGGGAAACACCATATATTTT
NA	TRBV5-8	TRBJ1-2	TRBD1	CASRSGQGKVYGYTF	TGTGCCAGCAGATCAGGACAGGGGAAGGTGTATGGCTACACCTTC
NA	TRBV5-1	TRBJ2-5	TRBD2	CASSLVGGGAQETQYF	TGCGCCAGCAGCTTGGTAGGCGGGGGGGCACAAGAGACCCAGTACTTC
NA	TRBV6-1	TRBJ1-4	TRBD1	CASSDRGRTNEKLFF	TGTGCCAGCAGTGACAGGGGGAGAACTAATGAAAAACTGTTTTTT
once	TRBV5-1	TRBJ2-3	TRBD1	CASSYSRTGQTTDTQYF	TGCGCCAGCAGCTACTCCCGGACAGGGCAGACCACAGATACGCAGTATTTT
once	TRBV4-2	TRBJ1-4	NA	CASSQEAGAGEKLFF	TGTGCCAGCAGCCAAGAGGCAGGGGCCGGGGAAAAACTGTTTTTT
NA	TRBV28	TRBJ1-1	TRBD1	CASSLYQGANTEAFF	TGTGCCAGCAGTTTATACCAGGGGGCAAACACTGAAGCTTTCTTT
NA	TRBV7-8	TRBJ2-5	TRBD2	CASSLGGGAGETQYF	TGTGCCAGCAGCTTAGGCGGGGGGGCCGGCGAGACCCAGTACTTC
NA	TRBV2	TRBJ2-2	TRBD1	CASSGAGGRTGELFF	TGTGCCAGCAGTGGGGCAGGGGGCCGCACCGGGGAGCTGTTTTTT
NA	TRBV4-2	TRBJ2-2	NA	CASSQERRRGDGELFF	TGTGCCAGCAGCCAAGAAAGGCGCAGGGGGGACGGGGAGCTGTTTTTT
NA	TRBV5-1	TRBJ2-3	TRBD2	CASLPGLGSSTDTQYF	TGCGCCAGCCTCCCCGGACTAGGTTCTAGCACAGATACGCAGTATTTT
NA	TRBV5-1	TRBJ2-4	NA	CASSSISQRDIQYF	TGCGCCAGCAGCTCAATCTCCCAGCGGGACATTCAGTACTTC
NA	TRBV6-6	TRBJ2-2	NA	CANRDTGTGELFF	TGTGCCAACCGGGACACGGGCACCGGGGAGCTGTTTTTT
NA	TRBV27	TRBJ1-6	NA	CASSLVGFSYNSPLHF	TGTGCCAGCAGTTTGGTCGGTTTTTCCTATAATTCACCCCTCCACTTT
medium-sized	TRBV7-2	TRBJ2-7	NA	CASSLGGFNEQYF	TGTGCCAGCAGCTTGGGGGGTTTCAACGAGCAGTACTTC
NA	TRBV11-3	TRBJ2-1	TRBD1	CASSRQGRYNEQFF	TGTGCCAGCAGCCGACAGGGGCGTTACAATGAGCAGTTCTTC
NA	TRBV4-3	TRBJ2-3	NA	CASSQDRGAGTDTQYF	TGCGCCAGCAGCCAAGACAGGGGGGCCGGGACAGATACGCAGTATTTT
few	TRBV13	TRBJ1-2	NA	CASSTTPEGYTF	TGTGCCAGCAGCACCACTCCCGAGGGCTACACCTTC
once	TRBV5-1	TRBJ2-2	TRBD1	CASSTGGASGELFF	TGCGCCAGCAGTACAGGGGGCGCGTCCGGGGAGCTGTTTTTT
NA	TRBV3-1/TRBV3-2	TRBJ1-1	NA	CASSTNANTEAFF	TGTGCCAGCAGTACAAACGCGAACACTGAAGCTTTCTTT
NA	TRBV2	TRBJ2-1	NA	CASTREASYNEQFF	TGTGCCAGCACTAGGGAGGCCTCCTACAATGAGCAGTTCTTC
NA	TRBV7-9	TRBJ2-1	NA	CASSFVSGNEQFF	TGTGCCAGCAGCTTTGTTTCCGGGAATGAGCAGTTCTTC
NA	TRBV3-1/TRBV3-2	TRBJ1-3	NA	CASSQGGSRNTIYF	TGTGCCAGCAGCCAAGGCGGCAGTCGAAACACCATATATTTT
NA	TRBV11-3	TRBJ2-5	NA	CASSSVGGKGQETQYF	TGTGCCAGCAGCTCTGTGGGGGGTAAGGGTCAAGAGACCCAGTACTTC
NA	TRBV6-1	TRBJ2-5	NA	CASSEAPIGAQETQYF	TGTGCCAGCAGTGAAGCCCCGATTGGGGCGCAAGAGACCCAGTACTTC
NA	TRBV24-1	TRBJ1-5	NA	CATSDASWGGGQPQHF	TGTGCCACCAGTGATGCCTCGTGGGGAGGAGGTCAGCCCCAGCATTTT
NA	TRBV6-5	TRBJ2-1	NA	CASSYPTVGGAGEQFF	TGTGCCAGCAGTTACCCGACCGTGGGGGGGGCAGGGGAGCAGTTCTTC
once	TRBV9	TRBJ2-5	NA	CASSVVGETQYF	TGTGCCAGCAGCGTAGTCGGGGAGACCCAGTACTTC
once	TRBV7-9	TRBJ2-7	TRBD2	CASSLSVGSGGYYEQYF	TGTGCCAGCAGCTTGTCGGTGGGAAGCGGGGGATACTACGAGCAGTACTTC
NA	TRBV28	TRBJ2-1	TRBD1	CASKNRGASNEQFF	TGTGCCAGCAAAAACAGGGGAGCGAGTAATGAGCAGTTCTTC
NA	TRBV7-9	TRBJ2-3	NA	CASSFGATSSLDTQYF	TGTGCCAGCAGCTTTGGGGCGACTTCTTCCCTAGATACGCAGTATTTT
NA	TRBV7-8	TRBJ1-2	NA	CASSLVTAGSYGYTF	TGTGCCAGCAGCTTAGTTACGGCGGGAAGCTATGGCTACACCTTC